This TCR beta chain was obtained from a study of blood T cell repertoires in COVID-19. Study summary: Spain, Italy and the United States supplied samples that represented acute and convalescent COVID-19. PBMCs, B-cell-depleted T cells, or T cells were the source of the cDNA or gDNA that made up the material.

In the authors' workflow: Estimated nucleated cell counts came from reference gene primer amplification. Profiled with immunoSEQ multiplex PCR; TCRdb holds only in-frame clones, not every one. V and J calls and clone size come straight from that table; D and trimming were deduced from the DNA. The table has 75,000 to 95,000 clones, roughly 90% seen once. Germline V gene data show CDR1 as MNHEY and CDR2 as SVGAGI. The J segment lost 7 bases and the V segment lost 0 bases, leaving 2 bases of the junction unmatched. The CDR3 is 13 residues long. The chain links TRBV6-5 to TRBJ1-2; 7 bases align to TRBD1. The source material was peripheral blood. The receptor was isolated from a man aged 55 to 70 with acute or convalescent COVID-19. CDR3 sequence reads: CASSYSTGLGYTF. DNA of the CDR3: TGTGCCAGCAGTTACTCGACAGGGCTTGGCTACACCTTC.